In this sample, the clone carrying this T cell receptor (beta chain) turned up a few times. The target antigen is unknown. The CDR3 is 14 residues long. Germline V lookup: CDR1 SGHTA, CDR2 FQGNSA. It was healthy bone marrow donors who served as donors. Vbeta (60) and Jbeta (13) primers were used in the PCR. Method: immunoSEQ multiplex PCR; TCRdb's copy keeps in-frame clones and lacks some. The table records about 260,000 clones, about 66% of them present only once. This record comes from a study of cytomegalovirus exposure and HLA in healthy donors. Study information: Most genotyped donors, 65% to 90% of 398, had Caucasian-associated genetic ancestry. Study findings and constraints: Previously analyzed data showed that most TCR beta V segments were productive at a frequency of about 87% or about 30%.

The sequenced material came from PBMCs. The chain employs TRBV7-2 and TRBJ2-5, with 9 bases fitting TRBD1. The DNA end favors TRBJ2-7, so the J call may be wrong. This receptor was obtained from a female donor in good health and CMV-seronegative. CDR3 loop: CASSFPGTGYEQYF. In DNA form, the CDR3 reads TGTGCCAGCAGCTTTCCAGGGACAGGGTACGAGCAGTACTTC.